This T cell receptor beta chain was recovered during a study of control samples from healthy donors and cancer patients. Here immunoSEQ multiplex PCR was the method, and the copy in TCRdb shows in-frame clones only, minus some. The table records fewer than 120,000 clones, around 87% of them present only once. Germline loops: CDR1 SGHVS, CDR2 FQNEAQ. Trimming removed 0 bases at V and 3 bases at J, with 6 bases between. This CDR3 has 14 residues. Sample: PBMCs. The source of this sequence is a woman in her sixties with lung cancer. The genes are TRBV7-8 and TRBJ1-5, with D perhaps TRBD1 (5 bases). This chain's CDR3 is CASSLAGDNQPQHF. As DNA, the CDR3 is TGTGCCAGCAGCTTAGCAGGGGACAATCAGCCCCAGCATTTT.